The entry below gives a single T cell receptor beta chain sequence along with its context. Its specificity is unknown. This entry belongs to a study of shared clonotypes between healthy human individuals. Whole-study findings and limits: Clonotypes which were not shared had lower generation probabilities than clonotypes that all four donors shared. Naive subsets tended to show greater estimated richness than memory subsets.

TCRdb's copy holds only in-frame clones and misses some; the assay was immunoSEQ multiplex PCR. Of approximately 2,300,000 clones detected, 80% to 95% appear once; the ten largest clones hold about 0.41%. The CDR3 runs 15 residues. CDR1 and CDR2 (germline): KGHSH, LQKENI. The junction had 4 bases not matched to a gene; V was cut back by 0 bases and J by 4 bases. The sequence derives from a man between 18 and 35 years old in good health. Some clones in this sample may be carry-over from other donors' samples. The chain joins TRBV18 to TRBJ1-2, with TRBD1 matching over 8 bases. The sequenced sample consisted of naive CD4+ T cells from PBMCs. Subset here: CD45RA+ positively selected. The DNA for the CDR3 is TGTGCCAGCTCACCACCGCCCGGGACAGGCTATGGCTACACCTTC. Its translation: CASSPPPGTGYGYTF.